This T cell receptor (beta chain) stems from a study of Graves' ophthalmopathy and Graves' hyperthyroidism. Regarding the study as a whole: Blood also contained most of the expanded thyroid clonotypes above 0.001 frequency.

CDR3 regions of TCR beta were amplified from RNA transcripts. Investigators did first-round RT-PCR with HTBI primers, then second-round multiplex PCR. Using its own MiXCR run on the multiplex PCR reads, TCRdb lists one record per CDR3 protein. The sample holds roughly 1.1 million distinct CDR3 sequences, about 40% seen once. Pregnancy or lactation, uncontrolled infections and other autoimmune diseases were grounds for excluding patients. This CDR3 has 13 amino acids. Germline values: CDR1 SNHLY, CDR2 FYNNEI. The V end lost 4 bases, the J end lost 9 bases, and 15 bases lay between the germline ends. As regards this clonotype: Its antigen is unknown.

This receptor was taken from an adult man with Graves' hyperthyroidism. This sequence joins TRBV2 and TRBJ2-5; perhaps D is TRBD1 or TRBD2 (5 bases each). The sample was peripheral blood or thyroid tissue (not recorded which). The CDR3 DNA follows: TGTGCCAGCAGTGTAGGGGAACCCGGGGCCCAGTACTTC. This encodes CASSVGEPGAQYF.